This T cell receptor (beta chain) was captured in a study of early T cells in non-severe SARS-CoV-2 infection. In the study overall: Alpha and beta chains were unpaired, from unsorted whole-blood bulk RNA. Study findings and constraints: The study's VDJdb matching favored anti-spike CD8 responses and missed private and CD4 specificities.

Details on this clonotype: Its antigen is not known.

V was pared by 5 bases and J by 3 bases, with 13 bases of the junction left unmatched. CDR1 is SGHTA and CDR2 is FQGNSA in the germline V gene. The CDR3 runs 18 residues. Attached unique molecular identifiers marked individual cDNA molecules. TCRdb independently ran MiXCR on the 5' RACE reads; one entry per CDR3 protein. The table has more than 55,000 distinct CDR3 sequences, 13% seen once. The receptor comes from an adult who was a healthcare worker with PCR-confirmed SARS-CoV-2 infection or an uninfected control (not recorded which). The chain links TRBV7-2 to TRBJ2-1; 10 bases fit TRBD2. This material consisted of whole blood, taken at baseline. In DNA, the CDR3 is TGTGCCAGCAGCACGGGACTAGCGCCCAGCCCCCTCTACAATGAGCAGTTCTTC. Translated, it gives CASSTGLAPSPLYNEQFF.